Below, one TCR beta chain is given with its context. Here immunoSEQ multiplex PCR was the method, and the copy in TCRdb shows in-frame clones only, minus some. This repertoire shows fewer than 90,000 clones, nearly 90% found once; its top ten account for approximately 10%. The data stem from a study of T cell responses to AZD1222 COVID-19 vaccine. This material consisted of peripheral blood, taken on day 0 of AZD1222 vaccination. The clonotype originates from an adult in good health.

The DNA for the CDR3 is TGTGCTAGTGGTCCTCGACTAGATTCTGAGCAGTTCTTC. It specifies CASGPRLDSEQFF. The rearrangement joins TRBV12-5 to TRBJ2-1, with D possibly matching TRBD2 (6 bases). V dropped 5 bases and J dropped 9 bases, with 14 bases sitting between them. The CDR3 runs to 13 residues. The germline V gene encodes CDR1 LGHNT and CDR2 FRNRAP.